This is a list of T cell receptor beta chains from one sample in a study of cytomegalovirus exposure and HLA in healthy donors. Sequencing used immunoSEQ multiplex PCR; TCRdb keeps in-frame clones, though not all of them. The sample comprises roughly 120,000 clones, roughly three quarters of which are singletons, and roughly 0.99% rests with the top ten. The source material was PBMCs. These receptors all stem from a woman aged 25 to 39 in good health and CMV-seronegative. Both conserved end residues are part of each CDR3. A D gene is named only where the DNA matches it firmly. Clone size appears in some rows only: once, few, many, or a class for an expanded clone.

CARGTGVSYEQYF	TGTGCCCGTGGGACAGGGGTTTCCTACGAGCAGTACTTC	TRBV30	TRBD1	TRBJ2-7	few
CASRGQGAGTDTQYF	TGTGCCAGTAGGGGACAGGGGGCTGGCACAGATACGCAGTATTTT	TRBV19	TRBD1	TRBJ2-3	few
CSVTIGQGRSNQPQHF	TGCAGCGTTACTATAGGACAGGGAAGAAGCAATCAGCCCCAGCATTTT	TRBV29-1	TRBD1	TRBJ1-5	.
CAWSVGRLAFQNNEQFF	TGTGCCTGGAGTGTAGGCAGGCTGGCCTTTCAGAACAATGAGCAGTTCTTC	TRBV30	.	TRBJ2-1	.
CASSHFTKGVGNTEAFF	TGTGCCAGTAGTCACTTCACCAAAGGGGTGGGGAACACTGAAGCTTTCTTT	TRBV19	.	TRBJ1-1	few
CASSIGSTKETQYF	TGTGCCAGTAGTATTGGTAGTACGAAGGAGACCCAGTACTTC	TRBV19	.	TRBJ2-5	few
CASSSGTSNYGYTF	TGTGCCAGCAGCTCCGGGACAAGCAACTATGGCTACACCTTC	TRBV11-2	.	TRBJ1-2	.
CASSEAGTGFNEQFF	TGTGCCAGCAGCGAAGCCGGGACAGGTTTCAATGAGCAGTTCTTC	TRBV9	TRBD1	TRBJ2-1	.
CASSLVQDPQFF	TGTGCCAGCAGCTTAGTACAGGACCCCCAGTTCTTC	TRBV7-9	.	TRBJ2-1	.
CASSSTDSYGYTF	TGTGCCAGCAGCAGCACGGACAGCTATGGCTACACCTTC	TRBV6-5	.	TRBJ1-2	few
CASSMRRNYGYTF	TGTGCCAGTAGTATGCGGAGAAACTATGGCTACACCTTC	TRBV19	.	TRBJ1-2	.
CASSYGGLSSYEQYF	TGTGCCAGCAGTTACGGGGGACTTAGCTCCTACGAGCAGTACTTC	TRBV6-5	.	TRBJ2-7	.
CASGLVLPRTGSMNTEAFF	TGTGCTAGTGGTTTGGTACTACCCCGGACAGGCTCCATGAACACTGAAGCTTTCTTT	TRBV12-5	TRBD1	TRBJ1-1	.